Each of the 8 T cell receptor beta chains below was sequenced from the same sample in a study of neoadjuvant nivolumab and ipilimumab in lung cancer. The repertoire was sequenced with immunoSEQ multiplex PCR; TCRdb's copy has only in-frame clones and lacks some. The table includes under 50,000 clones, more than 85% detected once. The source was blood, collected before neoadjuvant nivolumab, alone or with ipilimumab. The source of these receptors is an adult with non-small cell lung cancer. Some clones in this sample may be carry-over from other donors' samples.

V gene TRBV2 combines with J gene TRBJ2-3; 7 bases agree with TRBD2. Germline trimming cut 4 bases from V and 1 base from J; bases unmatched to any gene: 5. Per germline, CDR1 SNHLY and CDR2 FYNNEI. The CDR3 spans 15 residues. The CDR3 is CASSVETSGTDTQYF. The CDR3 DNA sequence: TGTGCCAGCAGTGTAGAAACTAGCGGCACAGATACGCAGTATTTT.

The chain employs TRBV5-1 and TRBJ2-1; 7 bases align to TRBD2. Trimming took 0 bases from V and 6 from J; bases not matched to a gene: 6. The CDR3 is made up of 15 amino acids. The germline CDR1 and CDR2 sequences are SGHRS and YFSETQ. CDR3 region: CASSLVSGGSNEQFF. CDR3 DNA: TGCGCCAGCAGCTTGGTGTCGGGCGGGAGCAATGAGCAGTTCTTC. Complete variable domain (other parts from reference TRBV5-1 and TRBJ2-1): KAGVTQTPRYLIKTRGQQVTLSCSPISGHRSVSWYQQTPGQGLQFLFEYFSETQRNKGNFPGRFSGRQFSNSRSEMNVSTLELGDSALYLCASSLVSGGSNEQFFGPGTRLTVL.

The V call is TRBV27, the J call TRBJ1-2; 10 nucleotides match TRBD1. With V trimmed by 7 bases and J by 5 bases, 4 bases remained unmatched. CDR1 is MNHEY and CDR2 is SMNVEV in the germline V gene (reference sequence). This CDR3 spans 13 amino acids. CDR3 DNA: TGTGCCAGCACAGGGACAGGGGATTATGGCTACACCTTC. This codes for CASTGTGDYGYTF.

This chain joins TRBV25-1 and TRBJ1-1; no clear D. The CDR3 contains 13 residues. Germline CDR1 and CDR2: MGHDK and SYGVNS. Trimming took off 4 bases at V and 1 base at J, with 7 bases between the two ends. The CDR3 nucleotides read TGTGCCAGCAGTGGACTTAGGAACACTGAAGCTTTCTTT. Amino acids: CASSGLRNTEAFF.

This chain connects TRBV6-5 to TRBJ2-3; 7 bases align to TRBD2. The CDR3 totals 14 residues. Trimming cost V 2 bases and J 5 bases; bases outside gene matches: 4. Germline CDR1 reads MNHEY; CDR2 reads SVGAGI. CDR3 sequence reads: CASSYAGVQDTQYF. Written as DNA, the CDR3 is TGTGCCAGCAGTTACGCGGGAGTCCAAGATACGCAGTATTTT.

V usage is TRBV20-1 and J usage is TRBJ2-7, with 10 nucleotides matching TRBD1. Trimming cost V 5 bases and J 11 bases; bases outside gene matches: 6. The CDR3 is made up of 11 amino acids. Germline V CDR1 and CDR2: DFQATT, SNEGSKA (reference sequence). The CDR3: CSASGTGVKYF. The CDR3 coding sequence is TGCAGTGCTTCCGGGACAGGGGTGAAGTACTTC.

The J gene is TRBJ2-2, the V gene TRBV7-9; TRBD2 is a possible D gene (6 bases). Germline CDR1 is SEHNR and CDR2 is FQNEAQ (reference sequence). V lost 3 bases and J 1 base, leaving 9 bases between the germline ends. CDR3 length: 15 amino acids. As DNA, the CDR3 is TGTGCCAGCAGCTTCAGGAGGGAGAACACCGGGGAGCTGTTTTTT. This translates into CASSFRRENTGELFF.

This clone occurred once. V gene TRBV13 combines with J gene TRBJ2-3, with D possibly being TRBD1 or TRBD2 (5 bases each). This CDR3 region has 15 residues. Trimming took off 3 bases at V and 5 bases at J, with 15 bases between the two ends. The germline gives CDR1 PRHDT, CDR2 FYEKMQ (reference sequence). The CDR3 DNA is TGTGCCAGCAGCTTGGGGCGAGGAGGAGGAGATACGCAGTATTTT. It specifies CASSLGRGGGDTQYF.